This TCR beta chain was retrieved from a study of T-cell memory formation after mild COVID-19 (dated by TCRdb to the early 2020s). Background for the entire study: Most TCR sequence clusters were specific to one of the two donors. In a couple of donors, T-cell clones that expanded and contracted after mild COVID-19 were followed by sequencing TCRalpha and TCRbeta repertoires longitudinally. Two young, previously healthy adult volunteers, one female and one male, were included in the cohort. Beyond this particular receptor, the publication reports: The detection of some responding clones in pre-infection memory suggests that pre-existing cross-reactive memory T cells joined the SARS-CoV-2 response. Balanced CD4/CD8 phenotypes were observed for clones contracting from day 15 to 85, whereas a bias towards CD4+ was observed for a second wave of clones expanding from day 15 to 37. Contracting CD4+ clones were found mainly in CM and EM memory subsets, while CD8+ clones were enriched in EMRA. Only two mild cases were covered in the study, and larger cohorts including severe cases with pre-infection samples were considered necessary. SARS-CoV-2 specificity was not confirmed for the second-wave clones peaking on day 37.

CDR1 is given as SGHTA and CDR2 as FQGTGA, both from the germline V gene. The CDR3 has 15 amino acids, counting the end cysteine and phenylalanine. The retained sequence is limited to the CDR3, 45 bases, with the frame set at the first base. Deletion took 0 bases off V and 0 bases off J, with a span of 9 bases between the germline ends. Ficoll-Paque density gradient centrifugation was used to isolate PBMCs. This sample was sequenced with an Illumina NovaSeq 6000. cDNA libraries for TCRalpha and TCRbeta were prepared by 5'RACE using constant-segment primers, with sample barcodes and unique molecular identifiers added. RNA was extracted from every sample with Trizol reagent. Amplification of the libraries took two PCR steps, and the second step added a second sample barcode plus Illumina TruSeq adapters. Sequencing of the libraries was done on an Illumina NovaSeq, producing 2 x 150 bp paired-end reads. Regarding the original processing steps: Reads were demultiplexed and collapsed into UMI-guided consensus sequences with migec v1.2.7. With mixcr v2.1.11, UMI consensuses were aligned to TRA and TRB V and J templates and assembled into clonotypes. A clonotype was counted as expanded or contracted only when both edgeR and NoisET called the clonotype significant, with the noise models trained on biological replicates. For edgeR calls, the cutoffs were a false discovery rate-adjusted p below 0.01 and a log2 fold-change threshold of 1. As an exploratory analysis of dynamics, max-normalized trajectories of the 1000 most abundant clonotypes were examined by PCA with hierarchical clustering. Separately sequenced CD4+ and CD8+ repertoires were used to assign the CD4 or CD8 phenotype of responding clones. TCRdb passed the public sequencing reads through fastp at Q25 and MiXCR, retaining productive beta sequences. Each CDR3 protein gets just one entry, which takes the most common genes and DNA from the rows behind it. TCRdb, rather than the study authors, made the V and J calls. This sample is represented by under 350,000 distinct CDR3 sequences; 15% to 20% of them were singletons. Around a fifth of the sample belongs to the ten largest clones.

A word on this clonotype: Its antigen is currently not known. No quality values exist for individual bases; no much larger clone is one base distant.

What was sequenced was PBMCs or a T cell subset sorted from them (not recorded which). Rearrangement joined TRBV7-3 to TRBJ2-7, with the identity of the D gene unclear. This TCR was sampled from a man between 18 and 35 years old who had mild COVID-19 (a few samples of this study predate the infection). The sample titles of this study are shuffled in the database, so cell type and time point are left out; the donor was told from shared clones. The nucleotide sequence is TGTGCCAGCAGCTTAACCGGACCGAGCTCCTACGAGCAGTACTTC. This encodes CASSLTGPSSYEQYF. The variable domain in full, with residues beyond the CDR3 obtained from the reference TRBV7-3 and TRBJ2-7 genes, is GAGVSQTPSNKVTEKGKYVELRCDPISGHTALYWYRQSLGQGPEFLIYFQGTGAADDSGLPNDRFFAVRPEGSVSTLKIQRTERGDSAVYLCASSLTGPSSYEQYFGPGTRLTVT.